The sequence of this T cell receptor beta chain was determined in a study of T cell responses to AZD1222 COVID-19 vaccine. As concerns this clone: Its target is unknown.

Repertoires were generated with immunoSEQ multiplex PCR, while TCRdb's copy carries only in-frame clones and drops some. The table lists around 150,000 clones, roughly 94% of them singletons. Trimming removed 0 bases at V and 6 bases at J, with 13 bases between. This CDR3 is 15 amino acids long. CDR1 is SGHRS, CDR2 YFSETQ, per germline. Study-wide points: Spike was spanned by vaccine-associated CD4 TCRs, which were dominant at 160-218 and 743-854. Increased Spike-specific TCR breadth and depth were observed after two AZD1222 doses.

Sequences were derived from peripheral blood, sampled on day 0 of AZD1222 vaccination. The receptor was derived from an adult in good health. The chain has TRBV5-1 and TRBJ1-5; D uncertain. The CDR3 reads CASSLDGPHGQPQHF. In DNA form, the CDR3 reads TGCGCCAGCAGCTTGGATGGGCCACACGGTCAGCCCCAGCATTTT.